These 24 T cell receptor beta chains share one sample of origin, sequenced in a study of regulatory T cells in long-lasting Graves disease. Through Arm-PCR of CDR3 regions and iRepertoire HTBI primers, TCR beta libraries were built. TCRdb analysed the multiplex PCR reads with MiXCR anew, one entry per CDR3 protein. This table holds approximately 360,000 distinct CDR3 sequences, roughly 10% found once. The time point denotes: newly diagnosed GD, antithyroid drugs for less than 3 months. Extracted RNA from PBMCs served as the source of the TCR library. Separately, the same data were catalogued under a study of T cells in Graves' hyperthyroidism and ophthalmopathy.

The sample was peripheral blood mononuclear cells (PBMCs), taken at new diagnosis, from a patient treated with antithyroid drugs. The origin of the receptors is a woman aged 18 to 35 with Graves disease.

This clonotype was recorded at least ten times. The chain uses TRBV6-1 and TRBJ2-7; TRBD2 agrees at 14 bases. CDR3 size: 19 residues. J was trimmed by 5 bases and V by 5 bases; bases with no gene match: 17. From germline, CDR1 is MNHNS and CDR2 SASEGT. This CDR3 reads CASSPTYAGTSGSRDEQYF. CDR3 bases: TGTGCCAGCAGTCCGACCTACGCCGGGACTAGCGGGAGCCGCGACGAGCAGTACTTC.

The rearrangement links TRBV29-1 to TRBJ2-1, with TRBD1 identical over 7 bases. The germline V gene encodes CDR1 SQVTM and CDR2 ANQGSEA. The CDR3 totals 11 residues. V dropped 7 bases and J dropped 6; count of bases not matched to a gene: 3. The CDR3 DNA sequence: TGCAGCGCCCGGACAGGCAATGAGCAGTTCTTC. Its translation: CSARTGNEQFF.

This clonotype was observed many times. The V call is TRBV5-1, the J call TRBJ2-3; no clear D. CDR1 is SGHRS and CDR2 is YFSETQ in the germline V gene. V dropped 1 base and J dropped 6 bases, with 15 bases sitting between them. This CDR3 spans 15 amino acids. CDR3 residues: CASSLIGLNVDTQYF. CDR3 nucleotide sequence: TGCGCCAGCAGCTTGATTGGGCTGAACGTGGATACGCAGTATTTT.

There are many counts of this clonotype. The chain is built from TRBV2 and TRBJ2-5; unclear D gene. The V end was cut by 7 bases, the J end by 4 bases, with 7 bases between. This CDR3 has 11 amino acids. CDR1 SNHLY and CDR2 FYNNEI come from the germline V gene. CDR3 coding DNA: TGTGCCAGCAAGGTTGGAGAGACCCAGTACTTC. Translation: CASKVGETQYF.

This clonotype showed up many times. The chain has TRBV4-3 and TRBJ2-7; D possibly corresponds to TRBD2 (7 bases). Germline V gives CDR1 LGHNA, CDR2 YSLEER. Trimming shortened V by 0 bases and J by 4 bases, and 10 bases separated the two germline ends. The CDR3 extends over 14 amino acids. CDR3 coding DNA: TGCGCCAGCAGCCAAGACGGGGGGACATACGAGCAGTACTTC. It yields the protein CASSQDGGTYEQYF.

DNA of the CDR3: TGTGCCATCAGCCCAAGGGACAGGGAGAACACCGGGGAGCTGTTTTTT. Amino acids: CAISPRDRENTGELFF. The chain couples TRBV10-3 to TRBJ2-2; 9 bases are shared with TRBD1. The length of the CDR3 is 16 residues. Trimming removed 6 bases from V and 1 base from J; junction bases left unmatched: 6. Germline V gene lookup returns CDR1 ENHRY and CDR2 SYGVKD.

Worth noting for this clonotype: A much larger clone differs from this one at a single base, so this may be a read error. The CDR3 DNA reads TGTGCCAGCAGTTACTCGCCAGGGATGGAGTCCCAGTACTTC. It encodes CASSYSPGMESQYF. The chain joins TRBV6-5 to TRBJ2-5, with a tentative D call TRBD1 (5 bases). The CDR3 consists of 14 residues. Germline CDR1 is MNHEY and CDR2 is SVGAGI. V was clipped by 0 bases and J by 9 bases, with 14 bases between them.

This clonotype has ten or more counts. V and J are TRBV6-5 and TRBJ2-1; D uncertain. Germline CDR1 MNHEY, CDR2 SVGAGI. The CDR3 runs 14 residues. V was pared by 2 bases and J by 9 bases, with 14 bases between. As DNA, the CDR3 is TGTGCCAGCAGTTACGGTGGCGCAGCAGGTGAGCAGTTCTTC. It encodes CASSYGGAAGEQFF.

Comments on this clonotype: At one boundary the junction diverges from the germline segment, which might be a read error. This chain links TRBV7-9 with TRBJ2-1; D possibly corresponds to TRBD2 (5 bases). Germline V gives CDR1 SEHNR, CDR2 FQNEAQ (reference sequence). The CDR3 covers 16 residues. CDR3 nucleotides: TGTGCCAGCAGCTCTACCGAGCGGAGCTCCTGCAATGAGCAGTTCTTC. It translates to CASSSTERSSCNEQFF.

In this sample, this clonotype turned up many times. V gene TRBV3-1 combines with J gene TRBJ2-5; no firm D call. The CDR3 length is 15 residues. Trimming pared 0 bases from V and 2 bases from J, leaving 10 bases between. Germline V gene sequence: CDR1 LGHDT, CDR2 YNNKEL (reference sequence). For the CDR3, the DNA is TGTGCCAGCAGCCAAGAAGGACCCACTCAAGAGACCCAGTACTTC. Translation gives CASSQEGPTQETQYF.

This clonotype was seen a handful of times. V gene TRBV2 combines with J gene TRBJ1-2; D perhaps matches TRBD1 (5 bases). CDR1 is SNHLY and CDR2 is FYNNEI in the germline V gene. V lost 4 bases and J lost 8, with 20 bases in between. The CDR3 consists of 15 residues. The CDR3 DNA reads TGTGCCAGCAGTGGGAGGGGTCTCCTTCGGATAGGCTACACCTTC. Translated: CASSGRGLLRIGYTF.

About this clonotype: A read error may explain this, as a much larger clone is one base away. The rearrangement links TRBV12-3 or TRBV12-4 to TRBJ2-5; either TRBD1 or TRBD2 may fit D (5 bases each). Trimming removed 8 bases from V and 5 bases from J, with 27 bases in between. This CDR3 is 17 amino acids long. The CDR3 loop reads CASCSERGAKRSETQYF. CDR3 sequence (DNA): TGTGCCAGCTGCAGCGAGAGGGGCGCTAAGCGAAGTGAGACCCAGTACTTC.

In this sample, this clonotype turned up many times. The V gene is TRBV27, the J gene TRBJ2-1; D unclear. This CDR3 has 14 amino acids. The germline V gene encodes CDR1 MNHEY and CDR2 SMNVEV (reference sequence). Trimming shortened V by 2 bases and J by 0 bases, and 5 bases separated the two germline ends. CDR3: CASSLKYSYNEQFF. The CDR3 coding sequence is TGTGCCAGCAGTTTAAAATACTCCTACAATGAGCAGTTCTTC.

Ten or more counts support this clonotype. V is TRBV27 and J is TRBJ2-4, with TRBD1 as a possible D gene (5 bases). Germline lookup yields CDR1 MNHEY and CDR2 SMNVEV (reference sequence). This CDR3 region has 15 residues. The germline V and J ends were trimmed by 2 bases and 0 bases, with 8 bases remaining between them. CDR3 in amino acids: CASSLSDRAKNIQYF. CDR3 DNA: TGTGCCAGCAGTTTAAGTGACAGAGCCAAAAACATTCAGTACTTC.

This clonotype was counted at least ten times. CDR3 residues: CASSSSRTETEAFF. CDR3 in DNA: TGTGCCAGCAGCTCCTCTCGGACGGAGACTGAAGCTTTCTTT. This chain connects TRBV6-8 to TRBJ1-1; D remains unclear. The V and J ends lost 6 bases and 5 bases respectively, with 16 bases between them. The CDR3 contains 14 residues. CDR1 is MNHGY, CDR2 SAAAGT, per germline.

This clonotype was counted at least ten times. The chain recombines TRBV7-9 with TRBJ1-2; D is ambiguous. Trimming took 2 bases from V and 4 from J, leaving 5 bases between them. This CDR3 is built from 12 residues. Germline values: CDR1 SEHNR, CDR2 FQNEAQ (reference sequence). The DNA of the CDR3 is TGTGCCAGCAGCTTACTGCGCTATGGCTACACCTTC. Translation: CASSLLRYGYTF.

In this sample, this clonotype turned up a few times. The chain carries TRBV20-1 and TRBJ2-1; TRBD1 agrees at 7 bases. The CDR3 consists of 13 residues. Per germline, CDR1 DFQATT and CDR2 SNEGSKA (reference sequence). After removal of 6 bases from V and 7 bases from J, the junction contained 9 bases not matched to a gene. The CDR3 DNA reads TGCAGTGCGCGTTTGGACAGGAGGAATGAGCAGTTCTTC. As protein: CSARLDRRNEQFF.

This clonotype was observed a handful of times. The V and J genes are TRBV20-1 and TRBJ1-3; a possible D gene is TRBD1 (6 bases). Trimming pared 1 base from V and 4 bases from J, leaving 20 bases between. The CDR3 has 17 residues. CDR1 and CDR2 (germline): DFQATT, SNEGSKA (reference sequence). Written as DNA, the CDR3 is TGCAGTGCTAGAGCCGGGGGCCGGGAGGGGAGCGGAAACACCATATATTTT. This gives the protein CSARAGGREGSGNTIYF.

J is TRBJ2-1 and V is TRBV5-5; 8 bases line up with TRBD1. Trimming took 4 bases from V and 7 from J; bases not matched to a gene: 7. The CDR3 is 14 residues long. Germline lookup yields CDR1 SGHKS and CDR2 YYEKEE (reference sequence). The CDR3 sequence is CASSQGQGSNEQFF. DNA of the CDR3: TGTGCCAGCAGCCAAGGACAGGGCTCTAATGAGCAGTTCTTC.

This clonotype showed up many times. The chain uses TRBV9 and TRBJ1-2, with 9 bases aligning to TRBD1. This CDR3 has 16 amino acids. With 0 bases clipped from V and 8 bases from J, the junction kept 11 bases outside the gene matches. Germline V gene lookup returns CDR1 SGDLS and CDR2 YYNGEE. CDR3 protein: CASSVGEPGQGYGYTF. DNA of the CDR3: TGTGCCAGCAGCGTAGGAGAACCGGGACAGGGTTACGGCTACACCTTC.

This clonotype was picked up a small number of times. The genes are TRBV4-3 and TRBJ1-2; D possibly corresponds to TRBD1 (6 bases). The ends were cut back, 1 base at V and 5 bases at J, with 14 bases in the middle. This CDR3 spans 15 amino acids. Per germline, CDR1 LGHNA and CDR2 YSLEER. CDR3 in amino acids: CASSQGFEGVYGYTF. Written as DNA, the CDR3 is TGCGCCAGCAGCCAAGGTTTTGAGGGGGTATATGGCTACACCTTC.

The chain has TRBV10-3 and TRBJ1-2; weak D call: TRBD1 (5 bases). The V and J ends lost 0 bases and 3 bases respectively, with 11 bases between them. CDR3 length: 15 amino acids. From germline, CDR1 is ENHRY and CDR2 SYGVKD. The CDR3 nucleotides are TGTGCCATCAGTGAGTCTTCTAGGGGCGACTATGGCTACACCTTC. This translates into CAISESSRGDYGYTF.

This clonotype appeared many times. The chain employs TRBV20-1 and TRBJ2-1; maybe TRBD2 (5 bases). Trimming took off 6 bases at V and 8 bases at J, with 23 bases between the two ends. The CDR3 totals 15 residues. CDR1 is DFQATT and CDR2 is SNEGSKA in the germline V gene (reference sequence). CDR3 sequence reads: CSAPLLDTRRDEQFF. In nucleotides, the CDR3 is TGCAGTGCCCCTTTACTAGATACCCGACGAGATGAGCAGTTCTTC.

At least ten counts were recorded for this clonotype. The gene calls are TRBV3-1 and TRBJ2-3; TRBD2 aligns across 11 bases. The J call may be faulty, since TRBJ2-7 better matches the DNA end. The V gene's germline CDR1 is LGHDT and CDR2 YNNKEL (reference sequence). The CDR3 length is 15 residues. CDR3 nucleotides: TGTGCCAGCAGCCAAGAACTAGCGGGAGTACCCGAGCAGTACTTC. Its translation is CASSQELAGVPEQYF.